These T cell receptor beta chains were read from a single sample in a study of T cells in Graves' hyperthyroidism and ophthalmopathy. TCRdb processed the multiplex PCR reads anew with MiXCR; each CDR3 protein has one entry. The sample includes 480,000 or so distinct CDR3 sequences, 46% of them seen just once. The specimen sequenced was peripheral blood or thyroid tissue (not recorded which). These receptors originate from an adult woman with Graves' disease, either hyperthyroidism or ophthalmopathy (not recorded which). Each CDR3 is given with its conserved first and last residue. The order of the fields is D gene, J gene, V gene, clone size, CDR3 protein, CDR3 DNA. D genes are given only for firm matches. Size is stated for part of the rows, as once, few or many counts, or as a class when the clone is expanded.

d_gene: -; j_gene: TRBJ2-5; v_gene: TRBV11-1; abundance: -; CDR3aa: CASSLVGGAHQETQYF; CDR3nt: TGTGCCAGCAGCCTCGTGGGGGGAGCACACCAAGAGACCCAGTACTTC
d_gene: -; j_gene: TRBJ1-1; v_gene: TRBV19; abundance: -; CDR3aa: CASSIGTEAFF; CDR3nt: TGTGCCAGCAGTATAGGCACTGAAGCTTTCTTT
d_gene: -; j_gene: TRBJ1-1; v_gene: TRBV4-1; abundance: -; CDR3aa: CASSQGMAGANTEAFF; CDR3nt: TGCGCCAGCAGCCAAGGAATGGCTGGGGCGAACACTGAAGCTTTCTTT
d_gene: TRBD2; j_gene: TRBJ2-5; v_gene: TRBV28; abundance: -; CDR3aa: CASSYSGGYQETQYF; CDR3nt: TGTGCCAGCAGTTACTCGGGGGGATACCAAGAGACCCAGTACTTC
d_gene: -; j_gene: TRBJ1-5; v_gene: TRBV10-3; abundance: medium-sized; CDR3aa: CAISEVDQPQHF; CDR3nt: TGTGCCATCAGTGAAGTCGATCAGCCCCAGCATTTT
d_gene: -; j_gene: TRBJ2-6; v_gene: TRBV19; abundance: -; CDR3aa: CASSATPYRSGANVLAF; CDR3nt: TGTGCCAGCAGCGCTACTCCCTACCGCTCTGGGGCCAACGTCCTAGCTTTC
d_gene: TRBD2; j_gene: TRBJ2-2; v_gene: TRBV20-1; abundance: few; CDR3aa: CSARSLAGGTGELFF; CDR3nt: TGCAGTGCTAGATCTCTAGCGGGAGGCACCGGGGAGCTGTTTTTT
d_gene: -; j_gene: TRBJ1-3; v_gene: TRBV9; abundance: many; CDR3aa: CASSVAPPGQKISGNTIYF; CDR3nt: TGTGCCAGCAGCGTAGCTCCGCCAGGACAGAAAATCTCTGGAAACACCATATATTTT
d_gene: TRBD2; j_gene: TRBJ2-5; v_gene: TRBV29-1; abundance: many; CDR3aa: CSVEDLGASGKGETQYF; CDR3nt: TGCAGCGTTGAAGATCTCGGGGCTAGCGGGAAAGGGGAGACCCAGTACTTC
d_gene: -; j_gene: TRBJ1-1; v_gene: TRBV4-1; abundance: many; CDR3aa: CASSQGGRPEAFF; CDR3nt: TGCGCCAGCAGCCAAGGGGGTAGGCCGGAAGCTTTCTTT
d_gene: TRBD1; j_gene: TRBJ1-3; v_gene: TRBV11-2; abundance: many; CDR3aa: CASSLGQGFPGNTIYF; CDR3nt: TGTGCCAGCAGCTTAGGACAGGGATTCCCCGGAAACACCATATATTTT
d_gene: -; j_gene: TRBJ1-1; v_gene: TRBV29-1; abundance: -; CDR3aa: CSVEVQCREAFF; CDR3nt: TGCAGCGTTGAAGTACAGTGTCGTGAAGCTTTCTTT
d_gene: TRBD1; j_gene: TRBJ2-5; v_gene: TRBV7-2; abundance: many; CDR3aa: CASSAQGDRETQYF; CDR3nt: TGTGCCAGCAGCGCGCAGGGGGATCGAGAGACCCAGTACTTC
d_gene: -; j_gene: TRBJ2-7; v_gene: TRBV20-1; abundance: -; CDR3aa: CSASRTDSYEQYF; CDR3nt: TGCAGTGCTAGTAGGACAGACTCCTACGAGCAGTACTTC
d_gene: -; j_gene: TRBJ2-7; v_gene: TRBV19; abundance: many; CDR3aa: CASRGDAHEQYF; CDR3nt: TGTGCCAGTAGAGGGGACGCCCACGAGCAGTACTTC
d_gene: -; j_gene: TRBJ1-1; v_gene: TRBV10-3; abundance: few; CDR3aa: CAISVEENTEAFF; CDR3nt: TGTGCCATCAGTGTTGAGGAGAACACTGAAGCTTTCTTT
d_gene: -; j_gene: TRBJ2-5; v_gene: TRBV6-1; abundance: many; CDR3aa: CASSEVGVETQYF; CDR3nt: TGTGCCAGCAGTGAAGTGGGTGTGGAGACCCAGTACTTC
d_gene: TRBD2; j_gene: TRBJ2-7; v_gene: TRBV20-1; abundance: -; CDR3aa: CSARLAGPEQYF; CDR3nt: TGCAGTGCTAGACTAGCGGGCCCAGAGCAGTACTTC
d_gene: -; j_gene: TRBJ2-7; v_gene: TRBV20-1; abundance: -; CDR3aa: CSAYTRDTSEQYF; CDR3nt: TGCAGTGCTTATACCCGGGACACTTCCGAGCAGTACTTC
d_gene: -; j_gene: TRBJ2-7; v_gene: TRBV29-1; abundance: -; CDR3aa: CSPQGLHEQYF; CDR3nt: TGCAGCCCACAGGGATTGCACGAGCAGTACTTC
d_gene: -; j_gene: TRBJ2-2; v_gene: TRBV19; abundance: few; CDR3aa: CASSIGGGLDTGELFF; CDR3nt: TGTGCCAGTAGTATCGGAGGGGGCTTAGACACCGGGGAGCTGTTTTTT
d_gene: -; j_gene: TRBJ2-7; v_gene: TRBV20-1; abundance: -; CDR3aa: CSAPQGGGYEQYF; CDR3nt: TGCAGTGCTCCTCAGGGGGGAGGCTACGAGCAGTACTTC
d_gene: TRBD2; j_gene: TRBJ2-7; v_gene: TRBV2; abundance: -; CDR3aa: CASSHRTGTSGSEQYF; CDR3nt: TGTGCCAGCAGCCATCGGACCGGGACTAGCGGCAGCGAGCAGTACTTC
d_gene: -; j_gene: TRBJ1-4; v_gene: TRBV25-1; abundance: -; CDR3aa: CASSEGRGEKLFF; CDR3nt: TGTGCCAGCAGTGAAGGAAGGGGTGAAAAACTGTTTTTT
d_gene: TRBD1; j_gene: TRBJ2-5; v_gene: TRBV6-5; abundance: -; CDR3aa: CASSVGRLPTGGYQETQYF; CDR3nt: TGTGCCAGCAGTGTCGGACGTCTACCGACAGGGGGATACCAAGAGACCCAGTACTTC
d_gene: -; j_gene: TRBJ1-3; v_gene: TRBV7-3; abundance: many; CDR3aa: CASSAVVGDTIYF; CDR3nt: TGTGCCAGCAGCGCTGTAGTGGGGGACACCATATATTTT
d_gene: -; j_gene: TRBJ1-3; v_gene: TRBV11-2; abundance: -; CDR3aa: CASSDGTLTAGGTIYF; CDR3nt: TGTGCCAGCAGCGATGGGACCTTGACGGCGGGTGGCACCATATATTTT
d_gene: -; j_gene: TRBJ2-6; v_gene: TRBV2; abundance: -; CDR3aa: CASSARGPNTEAF; CDR3nt: TGTGCCAGCAGTGCTAGGGGCCCGAACACTGAAGCTTTC
d_gene: -; j_gene: TRBJ1-2; v_gene: TRBV19; abundance: -; CDR3aa: CASSMSGRANYGYTF; CDR3nt: TGTGCCAGTAGTATGTCGGGGAGAGCTAACTATGGCTACACCTTC
d_gene: -; j_gene: TRBJ1-1; v_gene: TRBV19; abundance: many; CDR3aa: CASSMIPSNTEAFF; CDR3nt: TGTGCCAGTAGTATGATTCCCTCCAACACTGAAGCTTTCTTT
d_gene: -; j_gene: TRBJ2-7; v_gene: TRBV5-1; abundance: -; CDR3aa: CASSLGPLRAEQYF; CDR3nt: TGCGCCAGCAGCTTGGGACCCCTACGGGCCGAGCAGTACTTC
d_gene: -; j_gene: TRBJ1-2; v_gene: TRBV29-1; abundance: -; CDR3aa: CSVEDKGSYGYTF; CDR3nt: TGCAGCGTTGAAGATAAGGGAAGCTATGGCTACACCTTC
d_gene: -; j_gene: TRBJ1-1; v_gene: TRBV7-6; abundance: -; CDR3aa: CASSPVKAKEAFF; CDR3nt: TGTGCCAGCAGTCCAGTCAAGGCAAAAGAAGCTTTCTTT
d_gene: TRBD1; j_gene: TRBJ2-7; v_gene: TRBV11-1; abundance: once; CDR3aa: CASSPDRHSEQYF; CDR3nt: TGTGCCAGCAGTCCGGACAGGCATTCCGAGCAGTACTTC
d_gene: TRBD2; j_gene: TRBJ2-5; v_gene: TRBV9; abundance: -; CDR3aa: CASSVAVGLAGGETQYF; CDR3nt: TGTGCCAGCAGCGTAGCCGTTGGTCTAGCGGGAGGCGAGACCCAGTACTTC
d_gene: -; j_gene: TRBJ1-2; v_gene: TRBV4-1; abundance: many; CDR3aa: CASSQGRGSDYGYTF; CDR3nt: TGCGCCAGCAGCCAAGGTCGGGGATCAGACTATGGCTACACCTTC
d_gene: TRBD1; j_gene: TRBJ2-5; v_gene: TRBV10-3; abundance: once; CDR3aa: CAISQTGDTEETQYF; CDR3nt: TGTGCCATCAGCCAGACAGGGGACACCGAAGAGACCCAGTACTTC
d_gene: -; j_gene: TRBJ1-2; v_gene: TRBV4-2; abundance: -; CDR3aa: CASSQESGTQYGYTF; CDR3nt: TGTGCCAGCAGCCAAGAAAGCGGGACGCAATATGGCTACACCTTC
d_gene: -; j_gene: TRBJ2-5; v_gene: TRBV7-2; abundance: many; CDR3aa: CASSPTYIQETQYF; CDR3nt: TGTGCCAGCAGTCCTACTTACATCCAAGAGACCCAGTACTTC
d_gene: -; j_gene: TRBJ1-4; v_gene: TRBV9; abundance: many; CDR3aa: CASSAEGTTNEKLFF; CDR3nt: TGTGCCAGCAGCGCGGAGGGGACCACTAATGAAAAACTGTTTTTT
d_gene: -; j_gene: TRBJ2-7; v_gene: TRBV5-1; abundance: many; CDR3aa: CTSSLDGSSYEQYF; CDR3nt: TGCACCAGCAGCTTGGACGGAAGCTCCTACGAGCAGTACTTC
d_gene: TRBD2; j_gene: TRBJ2-5; v_gene: TRBV7-2; abundance: -; CDR3aa: CASSRSGEGETQYF; CDR3nt: TGTGCCAGCAGCCGTAGCGGGGAGGGAGAGACCCAGTACTTC
d_gene: -; j_gene: TRBJ1-2; v_gene: TRBV4-1; abundance: many; CDR3aa: CASSQVAANYGYTF; CDR3nt: TGCGCCAGCAGCCAGGTGGCTGCTAACTATGGCTACACCTTC
d_gene: -; j_gene: TRBJ1-4; v_gene: TRBV12-3/TRBV12-4; abundance: -; CDR3aa: CASSLGKGEKLFF; CDR3nt: TGTGCCAGCAGTTTAGGAAAGGGTGAAAAACTGTTTTTT
d_gene: -; j_gene: TRBJ2-7; v_gene: TRBV20-1; abundance: many; CDR3aa: CSAPLQGDEQYF; CDR3nt: TGCAGTGCCCCATTGCAGGGCGACGAGCAGTACTTC
d_gene: -; j_gene: TRBJ1-2; v_gene: TRBV10-3; abundance: -; CDR3aa: CAIRAGRANYGYTF; CDR3nt: TGTGCCATCCGGGCAGGGAGGGCTAACTATGGCTACACCTTC
d_gene: -; j_gene: TRBJ1-1; v_gene: TRBV27; abundance: many; CDR3aa: CASSSPERKAFF; CDR3nt: TGTGCCAGCAGTTCCCCTGAGCGAAAAGCTTTCTTT
d_gene: -; j_gene: TRBJ1-5; v_gene: TRBV30; abundance: -; CDR3aa: CAWSARLKGYQPQHF; CDR3nt: TGTGCCTGGAGTGCTCGACTCAAGGGTTACCAGCCCCAGCATTTT
d_gene: TRBD1; j_gene: TRBJ2-7; v_gene: TRBV7-9; abundance: -; CDR3aa: CASRRGRYEQYF; CDR3nt: TGTGCCAGCAGGAGGGGGCGGTACGAGCAGTACTTC
d_gene: -; j_gene: TRBJ2-7; v_gene: TRBV11-2; abundance: many; CDR3aa: CASSWAAITGNEQYF; CDR3nt: TGTGCCAGCAGCTGGGCGGCCATCACCGGGAACGAGCAGTACTTC
d_gene: -; j_gene: TRBJ1-2; v_gene: TRBV5-4; abundance: -; CDR3aa: CASNLEQNYGYTF; CDR3nt: TGTGCCAGCAACTTGGAACAGAACTATGGCTACACCTTC
d_gene: TRBD2; j_gene: TRBJ2-7; v_gene: TRBV7-8; abundance: many; CDR3aa: CASRSTSGRYEQYF; CDR3nt: TGTGCCAGCAGGTCCACTAGCGGGCGGTACGAGCAGTACTTC
d_gene: -; j_gene: TRBJ1-2; v_gene: TRBV29-1; abundance: -; CDR3aa: CSVAQGPRRDYGYTF; CDR3nt: TGCAGCGTTGCACAGGGACCTCGTAGGGACTATGGCTACACCTTC
d_gene: -; j_gene: TRBJ2-7; v_gene: TRBV25-1; abundance: -; CDR3aa: CASSPGGTPTYEQYF; CDR3nt: TGTGCCAGCAGTCCTGGAGGGACGCCGACCTACGAGCAGTACTTC
d_gene: -; j_gene: TRBJ2-2; v_gene: TRBV30; abundance: -; CDR3aa: CAYTAANTGELFF; CDR3nt: TGTGCCTACACAGCAGCTAACACCGGGGAGCTGTTTTTT
d_gene: -; j_gene: TRBJ1-4; v_gene: TRBV10-3; abundance: -; CDR3aa: CAIGATGGNEKLFF; CDR3nt: TGTGCCATCGGTGCGACAGGAGGCAATGAAAAACTGTTTTTT
d_gene: -; j_gene: TRBJ1-5; v_gene: TRBV29-1; abundance: once; CDR3aa: CTPGGGNQPQHF; CDR3nt: TGCACCCCGGGGGGGGGAAATCAGCCCCAGCATTTT
d_gene: TRBD1; j_gene: TRBJ1-2; v_gene: TRBV7-2; abundance: -; CDR3aa: CASSSRQGVGYGYTF; CDR3nt: TGTGCCAGCAGCTCGAGACAGGGAGTAGGCTATGGCTACACCTTC
d_gene: -; j_gene: TRBJ1-5; v_gene: TRBV6-5; abundance: many; CDR3aa: CASSLDRTQPQHF; CDR3nt: TGTGCCAGCAGCCTAGACAGGACTCAGCCCCAGCATTTT
d_gene: -; j_gene: TRBJ1-2; v_gene: TRBV7-9; abundance: -; CDR3aa: CASSSEESGLEGYTF; CDR3nt: TGTGCCAGCAGCTCAGAAGAATCAGGGCTGGAGGGCTACACCTTC